This T cell receptor (beta chain) emerged from a study of regulatory T cells in long-lasting Graves disease. This clonotype turned up a few times. Time point given: newly diagnosed GD, antithyroid drugs for less than 3 months. TCR sequences were obtained from RNA taken from PBMCs. Library construction for TCR beta used iRepertoire HTBI primers and Arm-PCR of CDR3 regions. TCRdb fed the multiplex PCR reads into MiXCR, producing one record per CDR3 protein. The sample holds 530,000 or so distinct CDR3 sequences, 15% to 20% seen once. CDR3 length: 12 amino acids. Germline CDR1 reads DFQATT; CDR2 reads SNEGSKA (reference sequence). Between the trimmed V and J ends, which lost 5 bases and 7 bases, there was a span of 12 bases. The same specimen was also included in a second study, on T cells in Graves' hyperthyroidism and ophthalmopathy.

J is TRBJ2-1 and V is TRBV20-1; TRBD2 is a possible D gene (7 bases). The input for sequencing was peripheral blood mononuclear cells (PBMCs), taken at new diagnosis, from a patient treated with antithyroid drugs. The receptor's source is a man aged 18 to 35 with Graves disease. The DNA for the CDR3 is TGCAGTGCTTCCAGGGGAGGGAATGAGCAGTTCTTC. Protein: CSASRGGNEQFF.